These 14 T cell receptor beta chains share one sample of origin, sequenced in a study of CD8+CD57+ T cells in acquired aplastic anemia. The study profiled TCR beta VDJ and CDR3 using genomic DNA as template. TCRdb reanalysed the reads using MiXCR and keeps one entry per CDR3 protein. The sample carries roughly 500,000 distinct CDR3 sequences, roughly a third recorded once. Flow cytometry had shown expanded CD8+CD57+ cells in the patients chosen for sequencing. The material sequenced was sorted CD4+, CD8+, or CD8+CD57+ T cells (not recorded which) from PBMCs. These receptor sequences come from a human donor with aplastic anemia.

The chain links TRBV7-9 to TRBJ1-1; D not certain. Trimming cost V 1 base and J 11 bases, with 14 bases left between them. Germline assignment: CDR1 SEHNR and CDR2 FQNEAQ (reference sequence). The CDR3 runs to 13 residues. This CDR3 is CASSLGGGAGAFF. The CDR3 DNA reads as TGTGCCAGCAGCTTAGGGGGTGGCGCTGGGGCTTTCTTT.

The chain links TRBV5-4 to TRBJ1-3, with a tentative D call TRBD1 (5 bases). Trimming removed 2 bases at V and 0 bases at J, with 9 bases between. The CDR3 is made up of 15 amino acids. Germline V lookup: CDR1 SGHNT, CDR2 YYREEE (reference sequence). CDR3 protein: CASSLPDNSGNTIYF. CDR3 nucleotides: TGTGCCAGCAGCTTACCGGACAACTCTGGAAACACCATATATTTT.

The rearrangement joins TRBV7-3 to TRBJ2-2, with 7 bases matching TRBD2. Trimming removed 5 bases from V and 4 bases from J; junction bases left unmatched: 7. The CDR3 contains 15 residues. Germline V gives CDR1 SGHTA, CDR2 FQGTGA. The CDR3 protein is CASSPGGSVTGELFF. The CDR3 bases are TGTGCCAGCAGCCCCGGGGGGTCTGTCACCGGGGAGCTGTTTTTT.

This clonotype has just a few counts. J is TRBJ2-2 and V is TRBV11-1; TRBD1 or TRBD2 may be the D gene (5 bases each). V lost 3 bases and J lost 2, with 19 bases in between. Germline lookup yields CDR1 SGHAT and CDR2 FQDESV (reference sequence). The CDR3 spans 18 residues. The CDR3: CASSFDFREGKNTGELFF. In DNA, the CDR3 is TGTGCCAGCAGCTTCGATTTTCGTGAGGGGAAAAACACCGGGGAGCTGTTTTTT.

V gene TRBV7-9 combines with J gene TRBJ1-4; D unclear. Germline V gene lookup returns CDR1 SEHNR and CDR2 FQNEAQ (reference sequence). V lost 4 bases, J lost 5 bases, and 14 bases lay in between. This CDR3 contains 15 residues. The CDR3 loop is CASSYFSRVNEKLFF. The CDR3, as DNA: TGTGCCAGCAGCTATTTTTCCCGCGTAAATGAAAAACTGTTTTTT.

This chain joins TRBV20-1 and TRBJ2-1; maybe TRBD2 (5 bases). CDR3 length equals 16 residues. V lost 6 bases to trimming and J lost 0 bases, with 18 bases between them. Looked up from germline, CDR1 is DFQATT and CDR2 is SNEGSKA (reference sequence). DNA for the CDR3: TGCAGTGCACCGGACCGAGCGGTGAGCTCCTACAATGAGCAGTTCTTC. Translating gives CSAPDRAVSSYNEQFF.

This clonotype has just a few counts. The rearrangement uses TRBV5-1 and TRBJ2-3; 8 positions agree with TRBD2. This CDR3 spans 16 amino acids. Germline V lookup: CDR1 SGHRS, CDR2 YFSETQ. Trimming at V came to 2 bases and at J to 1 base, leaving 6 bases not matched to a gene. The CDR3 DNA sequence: TGCGCCAGCAGCTTATACCCGGGACTAGGCACAGATACGCAGTATTTT. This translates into CASSLYPGLGTDTQYF.

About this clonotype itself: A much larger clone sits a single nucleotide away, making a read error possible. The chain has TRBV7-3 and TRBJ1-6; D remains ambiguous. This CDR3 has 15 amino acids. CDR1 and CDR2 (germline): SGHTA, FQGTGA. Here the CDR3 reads CASSLTGHYTSPLHF. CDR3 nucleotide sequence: TGTGCCAGCAGCTTAACGGGCCACTATACTTCACCCCTCCACTTT.

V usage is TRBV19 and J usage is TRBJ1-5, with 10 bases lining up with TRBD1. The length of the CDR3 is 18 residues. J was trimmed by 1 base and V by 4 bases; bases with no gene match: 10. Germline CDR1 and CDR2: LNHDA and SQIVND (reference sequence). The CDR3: CASSTRTGGTGSNQPQHF. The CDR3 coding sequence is TGTGCCAGTAGTACCCGGACAGGGGGAACGGGGAGCAATCAGCCCCAGCATTTT. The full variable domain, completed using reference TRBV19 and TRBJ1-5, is DGGITQSPKYLFRKEGQNVTLSCEQNLNHDAMYWYRQDPGQGLRLIYYSQIVNDFQKGDIAEGYSVSREKKESFPLTVTSAQKNPTAFYLCASSTRTGGTGSNQPQHFGDGTRLSIL.

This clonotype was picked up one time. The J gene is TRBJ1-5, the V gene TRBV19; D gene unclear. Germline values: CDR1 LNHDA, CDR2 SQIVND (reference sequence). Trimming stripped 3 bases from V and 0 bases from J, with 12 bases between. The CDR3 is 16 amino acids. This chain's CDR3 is CASSMNRPYSNQPQHF. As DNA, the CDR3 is TGTGCCAGTAGTATGAACAGACCCTATAGCAATCAGCCCCAGCATTTT. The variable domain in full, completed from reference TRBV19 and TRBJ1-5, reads DGGITQSPKYLFRKEGQNVTLSCEQNLNHDAMYWYRQDPGQGLRLIYYSQIVNDFQKGDIAEGYSVSREKKESFPLTVTSAQKNPTAFYLCASSMNRPYSNQPQHFGDGTRLSIL.

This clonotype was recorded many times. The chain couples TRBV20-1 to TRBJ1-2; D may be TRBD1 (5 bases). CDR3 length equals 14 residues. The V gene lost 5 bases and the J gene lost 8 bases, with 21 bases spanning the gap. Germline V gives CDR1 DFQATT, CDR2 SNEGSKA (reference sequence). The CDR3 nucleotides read TGCAGTGCTGTTGGGACGATCGTACCGTACGGCTACACCTTC. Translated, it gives CSAVGTIVPYGYTF.

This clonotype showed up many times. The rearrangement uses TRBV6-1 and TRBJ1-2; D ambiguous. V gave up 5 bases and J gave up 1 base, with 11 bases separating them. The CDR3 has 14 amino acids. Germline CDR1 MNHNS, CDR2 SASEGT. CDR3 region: CASSQGPINYGYTF. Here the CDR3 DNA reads TGTGCCAGCAGTCAAGGCCCTATTAACTATGGCTACACCTTC.

CDR3 in amino acids: CASSTLWGKWPTEAFF. The CDR3 DNA follows: TGTGCCAGCAGTACCCTTTGGGGGAAGTGGCCCACTGAAGCTTTCTTT. This chain connects TRBV6-1 to TRBJ1-1; D might be TRBD1 (5 bases). Germline V gene sequence: CDR1 MNHNS, CDR2 SASEGT. Trimming removed 5 bases at V and 4 bases at J, with 20 bases between. The CDR3 runs 16 residues.

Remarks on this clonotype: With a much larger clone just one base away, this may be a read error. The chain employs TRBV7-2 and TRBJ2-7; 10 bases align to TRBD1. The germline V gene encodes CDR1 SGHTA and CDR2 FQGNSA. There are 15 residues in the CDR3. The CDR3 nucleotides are TGTGCCAGCAGTGATATCAGGGACAGGGGCAACGAGCGGTACTTC. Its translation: CASSDIRDRGNERYF.